This T cell receptor beta chain was documented in a study of Tregs in tolerant kidney transplant recipients. Study information: The nonmyeloablative bone marrow transplants came from related graft donors, with transient mixed chimerism.

Assay: immunoSEQ multiplex PCR; the TCRdb copy retains only in-frame clones and omits some. This sample has about 94,000 clones; approximately 94% occur once, and the top ten carry 0.4% to 0.55%. The V gene's germline CDR1 is LGHNT and CDR2 FRNRAP. This CDR3 comprises 13 residues. Trimming took 6 bases from V and 5 from J, leaving 13 bases between them. Unstimulated regulatory T cells (CD4+CD25+CD127-), CD4+CD25- non-regulatory cells, CD4 and CD8 cells were FACS-sorted from thawed PBMCs. The sample consisted of CD4+ T cells from blood, taken before the transplant. The sequence came from a human donor who received a combined kidney and bone marrow transplant. V is TRBV12-5 and J is TRBJ1-1, with D uncertain. The CDR3 is CASGTSPRTEAFF. In nucleotides, the CDR3 is TGTGCTAGTGGCACATCCCCGCGGACTGAAGCTTTCTTT.